A selection of T cell receptor beta chains follows, all from one sample in a study of CD8+CD57+ T cells in acquired aplastic anemia. TCRdb reprocessed the reads via MiXCR and lists one record per CDR3 protein. Altogether some 150,000 distinct CDR3 sequences are present, around two fifths being singletons, with the ten largest covering less than 8.5%. Source material: sorted CD4+, CD8+, or CD8+CD57+ T cells (not recorded which) from PBMCs. The receptors derive from a human donor in good health, serving as a control. Both conserved end residues are part of each CDR3. The D gene is left open where the match is weak. Expanded clones get a size class; other rows say once, few or many, or leave the size out.

V	D	size	J	DNA	CDR3
TRBV20-1	-	-	TRBJ1-2	TGCAGTGTCCCACACCCACAGTTAGCTAACTATGGCTACACCTTC	CSVPHPQLANYGYTF
TRBV29-1	-	-	TRBJ1-2	TGCAGCGCTCGGACGGGCGAGTCCTATGGCTACACCTTC	CSARTGESYGYTF
TRBV10-3	-	many	TRBJ2-2	TGTGCCATCAGTGAGTCCGGTTATGCATCGGGCGGGGAGCTGTTTTTT	CAISESGYASGGELFF
TRBV2	TRBD2	many	TRBJ2-3	TGTGCCAGCACCATGGGCGGGGGGAGGATCACAGATACGCAGTATTTT	CASTMGGGRITDTQYF
TRBV11-1	-	many	TRBJ1-4	TGTGCCAGCAGTCGGACCCCTCAGGAAAAACTGTTTTTT	CASSRTPQEKLFF
TRBV4-2	-	many	TRBJ1-5	TGTGCCAGCAGCCAAGAAAGGGTACGGCAGCCCCAGCATTTT	CASSQERVRQPQHF
TRBV20-1	-	-	TRBJ1-2	TGCAGTGCTACAGGGCAGGTGAACTATGGCTACACCTTC	CSATGQVNYGYTF
TRBV13	-	-	TRBJ1-1	TGTGCCAGCAGCGCTCAGAGCACTGAAGCTTTCTTT	CASSAQSTEAFF
TRBV3-1	TRBD1	-	TRBJ2-7	TGTGCCAGCAGCCAGCGGACAGGGTCGCGCGAGCAGTACTTC	CASSQRTGSREQYF
TRBV29-1	-	many	TRBJ2-1	TGCAGCGTTTGGGGTTATGAGCAGTTCTTC	CSVWGYEQFF
TRBV7-9	-	few	TRBJ2-2	TGTGCCAGCAGTACCGGGACCGAGCTGTTTTTT	CASSTGTELFF
TRBV10-3	-	many	TRBJ1-2	TGTGCCGCGACCAGGGGAGACTATGGCTACACCTTC	CAATRGDYGYTF
TRBV30	-	many	TRBJ2-3	TGTGCCTGGCAGGACAGTTTACCCACAGATACGCAGTATTTT	CAWQDSLPTDTQYF
TRBV29-1	-	many	TRBJ2-7	TGCAGCGTTGGCCCCCTAGGAGGGACCTACGAGCAGTACTTC	CSVGPLGGTYEQYF
TRBV29-1	-	-	TRBJ1-4	TGCAGCGCTGGCCAGCTGATTAATGAAAAACTGTTTTTT	CSAGQLINEKLFF
TRBV29-1	-	few	TRBJ2-7	TGCAGCGTTGGGAGGGGCGGGAAGGGATCCTACGAGCAGTACTTC	CSVGRGGKGSYEQYF
TRBV20-1	-	-	TRBJ1-2	TGCAGTGCTAGGCCCACGGGAGGGCCCTATGGCTACACCTTC	CSARPTGGPYGYTF
TRBV24-1	-	many	TRBJ1-5	TGTGCCACCAGTGACCGGACAGTCTATCAGCCCCAGCATTTT	CATSDRTVYQPQHF
TRBV12-3/TRBV12-4	-	-	TRBJ2-5	TGTGCCAGCAGTTTTTACAGCCAAGAGACCCAGTACTTC	CASSFYSQETQYF
TRBV24-1	-	-	TRBJ1-1	TGTGCCACCAGTGACCCCGTTTGGGGGGAAGCTTTCTTT	CATSDPVWGEAFF
TRBV10-3	TRBD2	many	TRBJ2-1	TGTGCCATCAGTGAGGTATTAGCGGGTGAGCAGTTCTTC	CAISEVLAGEQFF
TRBV5-5	-	-	TRBJ1-2	TGTGCCAGCAGCCCCGCCTGGGCGGGTCTTGGCTACACCTTC	CASSPAWAGLGYTF
TRBV7-9	TRBD1	few	TRBJ1-2	TGTGCCAGCAGCTACACAGGGGGCGGTGGTGGCTACACCTTC	CASSYTGGGGGYTF
TRBV3-1	-	-	TRBJ1-1	TGTGCCAGCAGCCTCCGACGGACTATGAACACTGAAGCTTTCTTT	CASSLRRTMNTEAFF
TRBV7-3	TRBD1	-	TRBJ1-2	TGTGCCAGCAGCTTAACGAGGGGAAAAGACAGGGGGCAAGCTAACTATGGCTACACCTTC	CASSLTRGKDRGQANYGYTF
TRBV25-1	-	-	TRBJ2-3	TGTGCCAGCAGTAATCATCCATGGCAGGGGACCACAGATACGCAGTATTTT	CASSNHPWQGTTDTQYF
TRBV20-1	-	-	TRBJ1-2	TGCAGTGCTCCCTTGCCCCGGGACCGATACGACTATGGCTACACCTTC	CSAPLPRDRYDYGYTF
TRBV7-9	TRBD1	-	TRBJ2-7	TGTGCCAGCAGCCCCGGACAGGGGGCCTACGAGCAGTACTTC	CASSPGQGAYEQYF
TRBV6-1	-	many	TRBJ2-7	TGTGCCAGCAGTGAATTTTACGAGCAGTACTTC	CASSEFYEQYF
TRBV7-9	TRBD1	-	TRBJ2-2	TGTGCCAGCAGCCATACAGGACAGGACACCGGGGAGCTGTTTTTT	CASSHTGQDTGELFF
TRBV2	TRBD1	once	TRBJ2-2	TGCGCCAGCAGTAGACAGGGTACTAACACCCGGGAGCTGTTTTTT	CASSRQGTNTRELFF
TRBV20-1	TRBD2	-	TRBJ2-1	TGCAGTGCTAGAGATGGTAGCGGGAGGACAAGCACAGATACGCAGTTCTTC	CSARDGSGRTSTDTQFF
TRBV6-5	-	many	TRBJ2-1	TGTGCCAGCAGTGAACAAGAGGATGAGCAGTTCTTC	CASSEQEDEQFF
TRBV11-2	TRBD2	-	TRBJ2-1	TGTGCCACCAGTGATTCGGGGACTAGCGGCTACAATGAGCAGTTTTTC	CATSDSGTSGYNEQFF
TRBV5-1	-	-	TRBJ1-2	TGCGCCAGCAGCCGCGGCAATGACTATGGCTACACCTTC	CASSRGNDYGYTF
TRBV20-1	TRBD2	many	TRBJ2-3	TGCAGTGCTTTAGCGGGACTCACAGATACGCAGTATTTT	CSALAGLTDTQYF
TRBV24-1	-	-	TRBJ2-3	TGTGCCACCAGTGATCACTGGGACCGCTCCGATACGCAGTATTTT	CATSDHWDRSDTQYF
TRBV29-1	-	-	TRBJ1-2	TGCAGCGTTGATAAGCGACAGATCAACTATGGCTACACCTTC	CSVDKRQINYGYTF
TRBV2	-	many	TRBJ1-3	TGTGCCAGCAGTGCAGGCCGCACGGGAAACACCATATATTTT	CASSAGRTGNTIYF
TRBV5-4	TRBD1	once	TRBJ2-5	TGTGCCAGCAGCTCAACAGGGGGCCGTGACCAAGAGACCCAGTACTTC	CASSSTGGRDQETQYF
TRBV6-5	TRBD1	-	TRBJ1-1	TGTGCCTGCAGTTACTCGACAGGGGGCGAGTCTGAAGCTTTCTTT	CACSYSTGGESEAFF